This T cell receptor beta chain derives from a study of siplizumab effects on memory and regulatory T cells. CDR3 length equals 16 residues. V trimming: 3 bases; J trimming: 2 bases; junction bases outside the gene matches: 6. Germline V lookup: CDR1 SGHNT, CDR2 YENEEA. Profiled with immunoSEQ multiplex PCR; TCRdb holds only in-frame clones, not every one. Among 100,000 or so clones listed, 90% to 95% were seen once. Broader study findings: Proliferating CD4+ or CD8+ clones, roughly 80-97% of them, lacked an assignable naive or memory phenotype. Naive T cells seemed more diverse than memory cells; they also seemed major alloresponse contributors. Tregs proliferating in siplizumab cultures lacked confirmation of their suppressive function.

A remark on this clone: Its antigen is unidentified.

Sequenced input: non-Treg CD4+ T cells sorted from blood. The sequence came from a human donor in good health. The J gene is TRBJ2-3, the V gene TRBV11-3; the match to TRBD2 covers 9 bases. The CDR3: CASSFTGTSPTDTQYF. CDR3 nucleotide sequence: TGTGCCAGCAGCTTTACCGGGACTAGCCCCACAGATACGCAGTATTTT.